A selection of T cell receptor beta chains follows, all from one sample in a study of spatial heterogeneity in lung cancer. MiXCR, applied by TCRdb to the 5' RACE reads, yields one record per CDR3 protein. The sample comprises more than 25,000 distinct CDR3 sequences, around 7.4% of which are singletons, and almost 25% rests with the top ten. The sequencing here drew on lung tumor tissue, taken at surgery. These receptors came from a male donor with early-stage non-small cell lung cancer. The CDR3 runs from the conserved cysteine through the conserved F or W. Each record gives: D gene, J gene, V gene, clone size, CDR3 DNA, CDR3 protein. A D gene is named only where the DNA matches it firmly. Rows give clone size only sometimes, using once, few, many, or a class for an expanded clone.

>-|TRBJ1-1|TRBV6-1|many
TGTGCCAGCAAATTCGATTGGAGCACTGAAGCTTTCTTT
CASKFDWSTEAFF
>-|TRBJ2-3|TRBV5-1|many
TGCGCCAGCAGCTTGGGGCAGAGCACAGATACGCAGTATTTT
CASSLGQSTDTQYF
>-|TRBJ1-1|TRBV5-1|-
TGCGCCAGCGGCTTGGATGGGGACACTGAAGCTTTCTTT
CASGLDGDTEAFF
>TRBD1|TRBJ2-3|TRBV9|-
TGTGCCAGCAGCCCAGGGGGCGGGGCGTGGAAGGGTACGCAGTATTTT
CASSPGGGAWKGTQYF
>-|TRBJ1-6|TRBV5-1|few
TGCGCCAGCAGCTATTCCGGGACGGGCATAAATTCACCCCTCCACTTT
CASSYSGTGINSPLHF
>-|TRBJ1-3|TRBV7-9|-
TGTGCCAGCAGTGGGACGTACGGAAACACCATATATTTT
CASSGTYGNTIYF
>-|TRBJ2-5|TRBV18|-
TGTGCCAGCTCACCACGAGGGTCCTGGGAGACCCAGTACTTC
CASSPRGSWETQYF
>TRBD2|TRBJ2-1|TRBV5-1|many
TGCGCCAGCAGCTTGGCGGCTAGCGGCTCCTACAATGAGCAGTTCTTC
CASSLAASGSYNEQFF
>TRBD1|TRBJ1-2|TRBV12-5|many
TGTGCTAGTGGTTTGACCGTCATCCGGGACAGCATAGGGAAGGATGGCTACACCTTC
CASGLTVIRDSIGKDGYTF
>TRBD2|TRBJ2-3|TRBV20-1|many
TGCAGTGCTAGTGGGGCTAGCGGGGGCACAGATACGCAGTATTTT
CSASGASGGTDTQYF
>-|TRBJ2-7|TRBV30|many
TGTGCCTGGACTGGAAACCCAACATACGAGCAGTACTTC
CAWTGNPTYEQYF
>TRBD2|TRBJ2-5|TRBV20-1|many
TGCAGTGCTAGGCGGCTAGCGGGAGAGACCCAGTACTTC
CSARRLAGETQYF
>-|TRBJ2-5|TRBV20-1|many
TGCAGTGCTAGGGCAGTACAAGAGACCCAGTACTTC
CSARAVQETQYF
>-|TRBJ2-1|TRBV21-1|-
TGTGCCAGCAGCAAGGCGGGGTCGAAACACAATGAGCAGTTCTTC
CASSKAGSKHNEQFF
>-|TRBJ2-7|TRBV6-5|many
TGTGCCAGCAGTTCTCTCTACGAGCAGTACTTC
CASSSLYEQYF
>TRBD1|TRBJ2-7|TRBV20-1|many
TGCAGTGCTAGAGGACAGGGGGCTTACGAGCAGTACTTC
CSARGQGAYEQYF
>-|TRBJ1-5|TRBV20-1|many
TGCAGTGCTAGTAGACTGAATCAGCCCCAGCATTTT
CSASRLNQPQHF
>-|TRBJ2-3|TRBV20-1|many
TGCAGTCAGGGGAAGACTAGCACAGATACGCAGTATTTT
CSQGKTSTDTQYF